Listed below are T cell receptor beta chains from one sample, sequenced in a study of CD8 T cells in Susac syndrome. Via MiXCR, TCRdb re-called the immunoSEQ multiplex PCR reads, giving one row per CDR3 protein. This sample has about 110,000 distinct CDR3 sequences, with roughly 96% found just once. Input material: CD4+ T cells from PBMCs. The receptor source for this set is a human donor in good health. The CDR3 runs from the conserved cysteine through the conserved F or W. A D gene is named only where the DNA matches it firmly. Some rows have no size entry. The others give once, few or many, or a class for an expanded clone.

j_call | clone_size | d_call | v_call | cdr3_nt | cdr3_aa
TRBJ2-6 | . | . | TRBV29-1 | TGCAGCGTCCTCAAAACCGCTGGGGCCAACGTCCTGACTTTC | CSVLKTAGANVLTF
TRBJ2-2 | . | TRBD1 | TRBV7-3 | TGTGCCAGCAGGGAACAGGGGTACACCGGGGAGCTGTTTTTT | CASREQGYTGELFF
TRBJ1-1 | . | . | TRBV5-6 | TGTGCCACTAACCGGCAGGGCACTGAAGCTTTCTTT | CATNRQGTEAFF
TRBJ1-4 | . | . | TRBV6-5 | TGTGCCAGCAGCTCCCCCGGGCAAAGAAGGGAAAAACTGTTTTTT | CASSSPGQRREKLFF
TRBJ2-5 | . | . | TRBV20-1 | TGCAGTGCTAGAGCTCGGACAGCTGAGACCCAGTACTTC | CSARARTAETQYF
TRBJ2-1 | . | TRBD2 | TRBV12-3/TRBV12-4 | TGTGCCAGCAGTTTTAATGGCGAATGGGGACTAGCGGGAGGGGGACACAATGAGCAGTTCTTC | CASSFNGEWGLAGGGHNEQFF
TRBJ2-7 | . | . | TRBV19 | TGTGCCAGTAACTCGGGAGACCCGGGGCCCTACGAGCAGTACTTC | CASNSGDPGPYEQYF
TRBJ1-2 | . | TRBD1 | TRBV19 | TGTGCCAGTCAGGGGGCGTACTATGGCTACACCTTC | CASQGAYYGYTF
TRBJ2-5 | . | . | TRBV18 | TGTGCCAGCTCAAATGAAGAGACCCAGTACTTC | CASSNEETQYF
TRBJ2-3 | . | . | TRBV9 | TGTGCCAGCAGCGTAAGAGGCAGGGACAAGGGTGACACGCAGTATTTT | CASSVRGRDKGDTQYF
TRBJ1-6 | . | . | TRBV7-2 | TGTGCCAGCAATCGAGGGGCATCCTATAATTCACCCCTCCACTTT | CASNRGASYNSPLHF
TRBJ2-4 | . | . | TRBV29-1 | TGCAGCGACGAACTCATAACCAAAAACATTCAGTACTTC | CSDELITKNIQYF
TRBJ1-6 | . | TRBD1 | TRBV6-1 | TGTGCCAGCAGCCCCCTCCAGAACAGGGGGCAGAATAATTCACCCCTCCACTTT | CASSPLQNRGQNNSPLHF
TRBJ2-1 | . | . | TRBV29-1 | TGCAGCGTTGGAGCAGGGGGCGGGAGTTACAATGAGCAGTTCTTC | CSVGAGGGSYNEQFF
TRBJ2-1 | . | TRBD2 | TRBV3-1 | TGTGCCAGCAGCCAAGAAGGACTAGCTCCCTTCTACAATGAGCAGTTCTTC | CASSQEGLAPFYNEQFF
TRBJ1-5 | . | . | TRBV3-1 | TGTGCCAGCAGCCAAGGACGCGGTACTAGCAATCAGCCCCAGCATTTT | CASSQGRGTSNQPQHF
TRBJ1-1 | . | . | TRBV14 | TGTGCCAGCAGCCAATCCGGCATAAACACTGAAGCTTTCTTT | CASSQSGINTEAFF
TRBJ2-4 | . | . | TRBV4-1 | TGCGCCAGCAGCCATATACCTTCCAAGGAAAACATTCAGTACTTC | CASSHIPSKENIQYF
TRBJ1-1 | once | . | TRBV24-1 | TGTGCCACCAGTGAACAGGGAGTAACAGCTTTCTTT | CATSEQGVTAFF
TRBJ1-4 | . | . | TRBV6-6 | TGTGCCAGCAGTCAGAGTCCAAATGAAAAACTGTTTTTT | CASSQSPNEKLFF
TRBJ1-4 | . | . | TRBV12-3/TRBV12-4 | TGTGCCAGCCGCAGACCGTTCGCAAATGAAAAACTGTTTTTT | CASRRPFANEKLFF
TRBJ2-3 | few | . | TRBV6-5 | TGTGCCAGCAGTAACACAGATACGCAGTATTTT | CASSNTDTQYF
TRBJ2-5 | . | . | TRBV30 | TGTGCCTGGAGTGTACGTTGGGAAGAGACCCAGTACTTC | CAWSVRWEETQYF
TRBJ1-2 | . | . | TRBV6-5 | TGTGCCAGCAGTTTGGACCGCCTGGGCGGCTACACCTTC | CASSLDRLGGYTF
TRBJ2-5 | . | . | TRBV28 | TGTGCCAGCAGTTTCACCGGGGGGCTTGGGGAGACCCAGTACTTC | CASSFTGGLGETQYF
TRBJ2-6 | once | TRBD1 | TRBV5-1 | TGCGCCAGCAGCCCATCGACAGGGGCGTCCTCTGGGGCCAACGTCCTGACTTTC | CASSPSTGASSGANVLTF
TRBJ2-7 | . | . | TRBV12-5 | TGTGCTAGTCGAGGGTGGTCCTCCTACGAGCAGTACTTC | CASRGWSSYEQYF